These 27 T cell receptor beta chains originate from one sample sequenced in a study of blood T cells in healthy people across ages. The second PCR ran roughly 7 to 12 cycles with a sample-barcoded 5' primer and J-beta primers. One entry per CDR3 protein, called by TCRdb with MiXCR from the 5' RACE reads. This sample has about 1.4 million distinct CDR3 sequences, with 45% to 70% found just once. Specimen: blood. These receptors came from a man in his late teens or twenties in good health.

V is TRBV5-1 and J is TRBJ2-6; 7 bases match TRBD1. The germline gives CDR1 SGHRS, CDR2 YFSETQ. This CDR3 has 17 amino acids. Trimming took 4 bases from V and 0 from J; bases not matched to a gene: 7. CDR3 DNA: TGCGCCAGCAGCGACGGACAGGCACTCTCTGGGGCCAACGTCCTGACTTTC. Protein product: CASSDGQALSGANVLTF.

V usage is TRBV5-1 and J usage is TRBJ2-5, with 10 bases that match TRBD2. CDR1 is SGHRS, CDR2 YFSETQ, per germline. This CDR3 has 16 amino acids. Unmatched junction bases numbered 6, after V lost 0 bases and J lost 4 bases. In nucleotides, the CDR3 is TGCGCCAGCAGCTTGGCTCTAGCGGGAGAGGGAGAGACCCAGTACTTC. This translates into CASSLALAGEGETQYF.

J is TRBJ2-3 and V is TRBV7-2; 12 nucleotides align to TRBD2. Germline assignment: CDR1 SGHTA and CDR2 FQGNSA. The CDR3 has 18 residues. V lost 2 bases, J lost 0 bases, and 6 bases stayed unmatched. The CDR3 DNA is TGTGCCAGCAGCTTAATCGGACTAGCGGGGCCCAGCACAGATACGCAGTATTTT. It translates to CASSLIGLAGPSTDTQYF.

The gene calls are TRBV4-3 and TRBJ2-2, with D perhaps matching TRBD1 (7 bases). This CDR3 contains 16 residues. CDR1 is LGHNA, CDR2 YSLEER, per germline. With 3 bases removed from V and 1 base from J, the gap between germline ends came to 12 bases. The CDR3 region is CASSHWRDRNTGELFF. For the CDR3, the DNA is TGCGCCAGCAGCCATTGGAGGGACAGGAACACCGGGGAGCTGTTTTTT.

This clonotype appeared a single time. The rearrangement uses TRBV6-5 and TRBJ2-7; perhaps TRBD1 as D (6 bases). CDR3 length: 18 residues. Trimming took off 0 bases at V and 3 bases at J, with 21 bases between the two ends. Germline lookup yields CDR1 MNHEY and CDR2 SVGAGI. CDR3 nucleotides: TGTGCCAGCAGTTACTCCCACCCTTTGCCGGGACACCACTACGAGCAGTACTTC. It encodes CASSYSHPLPGHHYEQYF.

The rearrangement links TRBV6-5 to TRBJ2-1, with D possibly matching TRBD1 (6 bases). Germline V gives CDR1 MNHEY, CDR2 SVGAGI. Trimming pared 7 bases from V and 6 bases from J, leaving 13 bases between. The CDR3 contains 13 residues. As DNA, the CDR3 is TGTGCCAGCACTAAAATAGGGGGCAATGAGCAGTTCTTC. Translated: CASTKIGGNEQFF.

V usage is TRBV25-1 and J usage is TRBJ2-1; TRBD2 matches at 7 bases. The germline gives CDR1 MGHDK, CDR2 SYGVNS. V gave up 6 bases and J gave up 4 bases; unmatched junction bases: 3. The CDR3 has 13 residues. The DNA of the CDR3 is TGTGCCAGCAGCCGGCGGGAGTACAATGAGCAGTTCTTC. Translated: CASSRREYNEQFF.

The chain couples TRBV6-5 to TRBJ2-7; 8 nucleotides agree with TRBD2. J gave up 2 bases and V 7 bases, and 10 bases lay outside the gene matches. The CDR3 runs to 15 residues. Per the germline V gene, CDR1 is MNHEY and CDR2 is SVGAGI. CDR3 sequence reads: CASKRVLAGPYEQYF. The CDR3 DNA reads as TGTGCCAGCAAGCGAGTTCTAGCGGGCCCCTACGAGCAGTACTTC.

The genes are TRBV6-5 and TRBJ1-2, with D maybe TRBD1 (5 bases). With 0 bases removed from V and 7 bases from J, the gap between germline ends came to 12 bases. The CDR3 is 14 residues long. Germline-derived CDR1 and CDR2 are MNHEY and SVGAGI. The CDR3 loop reads CASSYSQGSGGYTF. Written as DNA, the CDR3 is TGTGCCAGCAGTTACTCCCAGGGATCTGGTGGCTACACCTTC.

The sample holds a few counts of this clonotype. The chain couples TRBV20-1 to TRBJ2-1, with D possibly being TRBD1 or TRBD2 (5 bases each). CDR1 and CDR2 from the germline V gene are DFQATT and SNEGSKA (reference sequence). The CDR3 runs to 15 residues. The CDR3 DNA follows: TGCAGCATTCTAGTCTATGAGGGGTCCTACAATGAGCAGTTCTTC. It specifies CSILVYEGSYNEQFF.

This clonotype is a singleton in its sample. The chain recombines TRBV12-3 or TRBV12-4 with TRBJ1-5; D is unclear. The CDR3 has 13 residues. V was shortened by 5 bases and J by 5 bases, with 10 bases between the two germline ends. The CDR3 DNA sequence: TGTGCCAGCAGTGCGAGTGGGGATCAGCCCCAGCATTTT. This encodes CASSASGDQPQHF.

V and J are TRBV4-2 and TRBJ2-4, with D possibly matching TRBD2 (5 bases). The CDR3 has 13 amino acids. Trimming removed 0 bases from V and 15 bases from J, with 15 bases in between. Germline lookup yields CDR1 LGHNA and CDR2 YNFKEQ. DNA of the CDR3: TGTGCCAGCAGCCAAGATTTGGCGGGCCTTGGGTACTTC. As protein: CASSQDLAGLGYF.

The rearrangement links TRBV2 to TRBJ2-3; 11 bases align to TRBD1. V lost 2 bases, J lost 3 bases, and 4 bases stayed unmatched. Looked up from germline, CDR1 is SNHLY and CDR2 is FYNNEI. The CDR3 has 16 residues. The DNA for the CDR3 is TGTGCCAGCAGTGAACCGGGACAGGGGGAGACAGATACGCAGTATTTT. It codes for CASSEPGQGETDTQYF.

This rearrangement joins TRBV20-1 to TRBJ2-7; D gene unclear. The DNA end favors TRBJ2-5, so the J call may be wrong. Germline V CDR1 and CDR2: DFQATT, SNEGSKA (reference sequence). The CDR3 totals 12 residues. DNA of the CDR3: TGCAGTGCTAGCCCCTGGTGGGAGACCCAGTACTTC. It specifies CSASPWWETQYF.

The V gene is TRBV20-1, the J gene TRBJ1-2, with unresolved D. Germline loops: CDR1 DFQATT, CDR2 SNEGSKA (reference sequence). Trimming stripped 3 bases from V and 0 bases from J, with 11 bases between. This CDR3 is built from 14 residues. This CDR3 reads CSASPRSSNYGYTF. As DNA, the CDR3 is TGCAGTGCTAGTCCCAGATCTTCTAACTATGGCTACACCTTC.

The chain links TRBV20-1 to TRBJ2-1, with TRBD2 matching 7 bases. V was clipped by 2 bases and J by 4 bases; unmatched bases: 8. The CDR3 runs to 15 residues. CDR1 and CDR2 from the germline V gene are DFQATT and SNEGSKA (reference sequence). The CDR3 DNA reads TGCAGTGCTAGAATTGCCGGGACTACATACAATGAGCAGTTCTTC. Its translation: CSARIAGTTYNEQFF.

This clonotype was seen a handful of times. The V gene is TRBV10-3, the J gene TRBJ2-3; D unclear. There are 11 residues in the CDR3. V shed 10 bases and J shed 4 bases, with 9 bases lying between them. Germline V gives CDR1 ENHRY, CDR2 SYGVKD. DNA of the CDR3: TGTGCCACCTTCTTGTCAGATACGCAGTATTTT. Protein sequence: CATFLSDTQYF.

As to this clonotype: The junction departs from the called germline gene at one end, perhaps through a read error. The chain employs TRBV4-3 and TRBJ2-2; no clear D. The CDR3 is 18 residues long. In germline, CDR1 is LGHNA, CDR2 YSLEER. The CDR3 loop is CANSQGLPHSTNTGELFF. CDR3 DNA: TGCGCCAACAGCCAAGGATTACCGCACTCGACGAACACCGGGGAGCTGTTTTTT.

The genes are TRBV21-1 and TRBJ1-2; TRBD1, the table's D call, was not compared with the DNA. TRBV21-1 is deemed a pseudogene. The CDR3 runs 12 residues. CDR3 nucleotides: TGTGCCAGCGCGCAGGGTGTAGAGGGCTACACCTTC. Translation gives CASAQGVEGYTF.

The chain links TRBV7-8 to TRBJ2-3; D call uncertain. Germline assignment: CDR1 SGHVS and CDR2 FQNEAQ. Trimming stripped 5 bases from V and 2 bases from J, with 17 bases between. There are 16 residues in the CDR3. The CDR3 region has the DNA TGTGCCAGCAGCCCCAGAGGCAGCATTGTCACAGATACGCAGTATTTT. Translated: CASSPRGSIVTDTQYF.

The chain combines TRBV4-1 with TRBJ2-7, with 7 nucleotides matching TRBD2. V lost 1 base to trimming and J lost 12 bases; unmatched junction nucleotides: 6. Germline V gives CDR1 MGHRA, CDR2 YSYEKL. The CDR3 is 12 residues long. CDR3 residues: CASSQVGRVPYF. The CDR3 DNA sequence: TGCGCCAGCAGCCAAGTTGGGAGGGTGCCGTACTTC.

This rearrangement joins TRBV7-8 to TRBJ1-4; 10 positions agree with TRBD1. V lost 5 bases and J lost 8; bases outside the gene matches: 11. The CDR3 sequence is 16 residues long. Germline V gene lookup returns CDR1 SGHVS and CDR2 FQNEAQ. CDR3 sequence (DNA): TGTGCCAGCAGCCCTGAGGACAGGGGGAGGCGAGAAAAACTGTTTTTT. Amino acids: CASSPEDRGRREKLFF.

For the CDR3, the DNA is TGCGCCAGCAGCTCGACTGCGGGGCCGTACGAGCAGTACTTC. It codes for CASSSTAGPYEQYF. The chain employs TRBV5-1 and TRBJ2-7, with a possible D match to TRBD2 (6 bases). Germline V gene sequence: CDR1 SGHRS, CDR2 YFSETQ. The ends were cut back, 3 bases at V and 4 bases at J, with 14 bases in the middle. This CDR3 comprises 14 residues.

J is TRBJ1-5 and V is TRBV6-2 or TRBV6-3, with 7 bases matching TRBD1. Trimming removed 6 bases from V and 2 bases from J; junction bases left unmatched: 10. CDR3 length: 16 residues. Germline-derived CDR1 and CDR2 are MNHEY and SVGEGT. The chain's CDR3 is CASRPDRVGRNQPQHF. The DNA for the CDR3 is TGTGCCAGCAGACCTGACAGGGTCGGTCGCAATCAGCCCCAGCATTTT.

The V call is TRBV20-1, the J call TRBJ2-1; perhaps TRBD2 as D (6 bases). Trimming shortened V by 6 bases and J by 6 bases, and 21 bases separated the two germline ends. Per germline, CDR1 DFQATT and CDR2 SNEGSKA (reference sequence). The CDR3 spans 15 residues. The CDR3 spells CSASPNSERVNEQFF. The CDR3 nucleotides are TGCAGTGCCAGCCCCAATAGCGAGCGGGTCAATGAGCAGTTCTTC.

This clonotype occurred once. V and J are TRBV4-3 and TRBJ1-4; no reliable D call. Trimming pared 1 base from V and 8 bases from J, leaving 11 bases between. This CDR3 is built from 14 residues. CDR1 LGHNA and CDR2 YSLEER come from the germline V gene. CDR3 coding DNA: TGCGCCAGCAGCCAAGGTCCTCAGTTCGAAAAACTGTTTTTT. It codes for CASSQGPQFEKLFF.

The J gene is TRBJ2-5, the V gene TRBV18; 8 bases agree with TRBD2. This CDR3 comprises 19 residues. Germline CDR1 reads KGHSH; CDR2 reads LQKENI. The ends lost 1 base at V and 5 bases at J; junction bases unmatched: 18. The CDR3 sequence is CASSPRRGRVSGERETQYF. The CDR3 nucleotides read TGTGCCAGCTCACCACGAAGGGGCCGAGTTAGCGGGGAACGGGAGACCCAGTACTTC.